This T cell receptor (beta chain) was captured in a study of T cell responses to AZD1222 COVID-19 vaccine. In regard to this clone: Its antigen is not identified.

Overall study findings and caveats: Without day 14 samples, only post-peak T cell repertoires were studied. Baseline serology detected seropositivity in only six AZD1222 recipients.

The germline gives CDR1 KGHSH, CDR2 LQKENI. Trimming took 3 bases from V and 4 from J, leaving 15 bases between them. The CDR3 covers 15 residues. Data came from immunoSEQ multiplex PCR; TCRdb stores just in-frame clones and leaves some out. Of 120,000 to 150,000 clones listed, 80% to 90% were seen once; the top ten hold around 4.9%. This TCR derives from an adult in good health. The source material was peripheral blood, sampled on day 0 of AZD1222 vaccination. The chain combines TRBV18 with TRBJ1-2; perhaps TRBD1 as D (5 bases). DNA of the CDR3: TGTGCCAGCTCACCGGCGGGACGGACCGGCTATGGCTACACCTTC. Translating it yields CASSPAGRTGYGYTF.